The present T cell receptor (beta chain) was sequenced within a study of molecular identifiers for immune sequencing clone quantification. The bulk TCR libraries were made with methods described before and with listed TCR primers. TCRdb re-called the PCR reads with MiXCR, one entry per CDR3 protein. In the table there are some 650,000 distinct CDR3 sequences, 15% to 20% of which are singletons. V was pared by 1 base and J by 11 bases, with 20 bases between. The CDR3 sequence is 15 residues long. Germline assignment: CDR1 MDHEN and CDR2 SYDVKM. Study conclusions and caveats: Beyond 20 RNA copies, clones held over 97% of effector molecules, compared with under 1% in naive cells.

This clonotype appeared many times. Its cognate antigen is unknown. Libraries from naive CD8 cells were generated from about 20,000 to 1,000,000 sorted cells (with 10%, 30% or 50% RNA). Sorting captured naive CD8 T cells as CD8+CD4-CCR7+CD45RA+. Sample: naive CD8+ T cells from blood, with Jurkat cell RNA spiked in. Regarding subset: FACS-sorted CD8+CD4-CCR7+CD45RA+ naive T cells. The V call is TRBV28, the J call TRBJ1-1; weak D call: TRBD1 (5 bases). This sequence originates from a human donor in good health. Some libraries in this study had Jurkat cell RNA spiked in. The CDR3 is CASSLSAGLRVPAFF. The CDR3 region has the DNA TGTGCCAGCAGTTTATCGGCAGGGCTGAGAGTTCCTGCTTTCTTT.